This TCR beta chain was obtained from a study of chemoradiotherapy in HPV16-positive cancers. Overall study: Candidate HPV-specific T-cell clones and common TCR motifs came from functional assays in two HPV16-positive patients.

Points from the study as a whole: In HPV16-positive patients, HPV-responsive T-cell expansion tracked better recurrence-free survival. Non-HPV-specific T cells did not expand in tumors during treatment, whereas candidate HPV-specific clones and E7-related motifs did.

On this clone: Its antigen is unidentified.

Sequencing used immunoSEQ multiplex PCR; TCRdb keeps in-frame clones, though not all of them. The table lists 25,000 to 40,000 clones, approximately 88% of them singletons. The sequencing used blood, collected from a patient who underwent chemoradiotherapy. This sequence was found in a human donor with HPV-associated anogenital cancer.

The CDR3 loop reads CASSLAGAGTEAFF. The CDR3 region has the DNA TGCGCCAGCAGCTTAGCGGGGGCCGGGACTGAAGCTTTCTTT. The chain is built from TRBV5-1 and TRBJ1-1; maybe TRBD1 (6 bases). CDR3 length: 14 residues. The germline CDR1 and CDR2 sequences are SGHRS and YFSETQ. V gave up 2 bases and J gave up 5 bases, with 13 bases separating them.